The rows below give T cell receptor beta chains drawn from one sample of a study of response to subunit inactivated influenza vaccine. One entry per CDR3 protein, called by TCRdb with MiXCR from the RT-PCR reads. The sample yields around 520,000 distinct CDR3 sequences, 25% seen once. Sample: CD4+ T cells sorted from PBMCs, taken approximately 5 days after vaccination. Source of these receptors: a man aged 45-65 years who received an inactivated influenza vaccine. Both conserved end residues are part of each CDR3. Each record gives: V gene, J gene, clone size, CDR3 protein. Not all rows give a size; the values are once, few, many and, for expanded clones, a class.

v_call: TRBV29-1; j_call: TRBJ2-7; clone_size: few; cdr3_aa: CSVTKIERGGYEQYF
v_call: TRBV15; j_call: TRBJ1-6; clone_size: -; cdr3_aa: CATSAGTALVDSPLHF
v_call: TRBV14; j_call: TRBJ2-5; clone_size: -; cdr3_aa: CASSQRGQIQETQYF
v_call: TRBV25-1; j_call: TRBJ2-7; clone_size: few; cdr3_aa: CASGVAGGYEQYF
v_call: TRBV6-2/TRBV6-3; j_call: TRBJ2-7; clone_size: few; cdr3_aa: CASSYGSLPYEQYF
v_call: TRBV3-1; j_call: TRBJ1-2; clone_size: -; cdr3_aa: CASSPGALYGYTF
v_call: TRBV30; j_call: TRBJ1-2; clone_size: once; cdr3_aa: CAWSEGGTATYGYTF
v_call: TRBV10-3; j_call: TRBJ2-3; clone_size: -; cdr3_aa: CAISGQGREVSDTQYF
v_call: TRBV12-3/TRBV12-4; j_call: TRBJ2-3; clone_size: -; cdr3_aa: CASSSWGSGSKDTQYF
v_call: TRBV25-1; j_call: TRBJ1-1; clone_size: -; cdr3_aa: CASSQANTEAFF
v_call: TRBV29-1; j_call: TRBJ2-5; clone_size: few; cdr3_aa: CSVEGRGVGETQYF
v_call: TRBV20-1; j_call: TRBJ2-4; clone_size: many; cdr3_aa: CSASRLDPSAKNIQYF
v_call: TRBV7-2; j_call: TRBJ1-5; clone_size: few; cdr3_aa: CASSLYSAGTRQPQHF
v_call: TRBV20-1; j_call: TRBJ2-1; clone_size: few; cdr3_aa: CSAIGPLVLYNEQFF
v_call: TRBV7-3; j_call: TRBJ2-3; clone_size: -; cdr3_aa: CASSPLAGADTQYF
v_call: TRBV5-1; j_call: TRBJ2-3; clone_size: few; cdr3_aa: CASSFSWFRDRGTDTQYF
v_call: TRBV20-1; j_call: TRBJ2-5; clone_size: -; cdr3_aa: CSARDDPSPPGETQYF
v_call: TRBV15; j_call: TRBJ2-7; clone_size: -; cdr3_aa: CATSRDLAGIYEQYF
v_call: TRBV9; j_call: TRBJ2-5; clone_size: -; cdr3_aa: CASSERTGETQYF
v_call: TRBV4-1; j_call: TRBJ2-2; clone_size: -; cdr3_aa: CASSPAFLRSGELFF
v_call: TRBV12-3/TRBV12-4; j_call: TRBJ2-7; clone_size: few; cdr3_aa: CASSTKGTEQYF
v_call: TRBV5-1; j_call: TRBJ2-5; clone_size: -; cdr3_aa: CASSLGQGAAETQYF
v_call: TRBV5-1; j_call: TRBJ2-3; clone_size: few; cdr3_aa: CASSLDPGADTQYF
v_call: TRBV20-1; j_call: TRBJ2-3; clone_size: few; cdr3_aa: CSAPIADTQYF
v_call: TRBV20-1; j_call: TRBJ1-1; clone_size: few; cdr3_aa: CSARDPAGAYTEAFF
v_call: TRBV12-3/TRBV12-4; j_call: TRBJ2-1; clone_size: few; cdr3_aa: CASSQGHRQFF
v_call: TRBV5-1; j_call: TRBJ2-3; clone_size: once; cdr3_aa: CASTWTSGRPDTQYF
v_call: TRBV12-3/TRBV12-4; j_call: TRBJ2-7; clone_size: many; cdr3_aa: CASSYWGPGGYEQYF
v_call: TRBV10-3; j_call: TRBJ2-7; clone_size: -; cdr3_aa: CAIKGPGQGAYEQYF
v_call: TRBV12-3/TRBV12-4; j_call: TRBJ2-2; clone_size: -; cdr3_aa: CASGAGLGELFF
v_call: TRBV12-3/TRBV12-4; j_call: TRBJ2-7; clone_size: few; cdr3_aa: CASSLLAGGHEQYF
v_call: TRBV6-2/TRBV6-3; j_call: TRBJ1-5; clone_size: few; cdr3_aa: CASSPSVTSNQPQHF
v_call: TRBV20-1; j_call: TRBJ2-1; clone_size: -; cdr3_aa: CSARDRTRGVGEQFF
v_call: TRBV24-1; j_call: TRBJ2-1; clone_size: -; cdr3_aa: CATSGSHGTFSSYNEQFF
v_call: TRBV28; j_call: TRBJ2-7; clone_size: -; cdr3_aa: CASSSTSGGYEQYF
v_call: TRBV12-3/TRBV12-4; j_call: TRBJ2-7; clone_size: many; cdr3_aa: CASSFRGTDTYEQYF
v_call: TRBV5-6; j_call: TRBJ1-3; clone_size: -; cdr3_aa: CASSLLTGGLGNTIYF
v_call: TRBV6-2/TRBV6-3; j_call: TRBJ2-1; clone_size: many; cdr3_aa: CASSLSGRGYYNEQFF
v_call: TRBV12-3/TRBV12-4; j_call: TRBJ2-1; clone_size: few; cdr3_aa: CASSPSGRGAEQFF
v_call: TRBV20-1; j_call: TRBJ2-3; clone_size: -; cdr3_aa: CSAPAGGSTDTQYF
v_call: TRBV27; j_call: TRBJ2-7; clone_size: -; cdr3_aa: CASSLVAGVTYYEQYF
v_call: TRBV14; j_call: TRBJ2-5; clone_size: few; cdr3_aa: CASSRGTGETQYF
v_call: TRBV7-2; j_call: TRBJ1-6; clone_size: -; cdr3_aa: CGGRSSNNSPLHF
v_call: TRBV7-2; j_call: TRBJ2-5; clone_size: -; cdr3_aa: CASSLGRERETQYF
v_call: TRBV6-2/TRBV6-3; j_call: TRBJ2-3; clone_size: -; cdr3_aa: CASSYPQSSGGAASTDTQYF
v_call: TRBV4-1; j_call: TRBJ2-7; clone_size: -; cdr3_aa: CASSQVIVTGAYEQYF
v_call: TRBV4-2; j_call: TRBJ2-3; clone_size: -; cdr3_aa: CASSKPGLAGISYTDTQYF
v_call: TRBV5-1; j_call: TRBJ2-7; clone_size: few; cdr3_aa: CASSLDLPPYEQYF
v_call: TRBV12-3/TRBV12-4; j_call: TRBJ2-2; clone_size: few; cdr3_aa: CASRSRVVGELFF
v_call: TRBV5-5; j_call: TRBJ2-3; clone_size: -; cdr3_aa: CASSLDRVPTDTQYF
v_call: TRBV20-1; j_call: TRBJ2-7; clone_size: -; cdr3_aa: CSATPDRRYEQYF
v_call: TRBV20-1; j_call: TRBJ2-7; clone_size: -; cdr3_aa: CSASKNLGIKTYEQYF